The entry that follows covers one TCR beta chain sequence. Its antigen is not yet known. The cohort was made up of roughly 670 healthy bone marrow donors. All cohort members were sampled while nominally healthy, although unrecorded immune exposures were likely present. The donor was CMV seropositive and belonged to the group of 250 to 300 seropositive cohort members. Every donor gave a peripheral blood sample, and the peripheral blood mononuclear cells from that sample were used for TCR beta sequencing. Genomic DNA extraction from the blood cell samples was performed with the Qiagen DNeasy Blood Extraction Kit. The entry originates in a study of cytomegalovirus exposure and HLA in healthy donors (dated by TCRdb to 2017 to 2019). As for the study more broadly: In an earlier analysis of 450 to 750 of the donors, roughly 300 Gb of sequence data and approximately 120 million unique TCR beta sequences from about 190 million T cells were reported. All discovery cohort repertoires had been generated using a single sequencing platform. Donor age, sex, ethnicity and CMV serostatus were compiled together with the repertoire data. Several DR-DQ haplotypes were treated as single units for association and clustering because of strong linkage in the cohort. Among around 400 genotyped donors of the cohort, an average of approximately 240,000 unique TCR beta nucleotide sequences were sequenced per donor, around 20% of them non-productive. A later analysis re-examined previously published TCR beta repertoires from just over 650 donors and added high-resolution HLA genotyping to investigate patterns of TCR occurrence. The genetic ancestry cluster associated with self-reported Caucasian donors included about 81% of the roughly 360 genotyped donors. The number of typed donors differed by locus: about 620-630 for A, B, C, DRB1 and DQB1; some 500 for DQA1; 600 to 610 for DPA1; and some 470 for DPB1. To decide whether each TCR beta V gene segment behaved as functional or pseudogenic, an earlier analysis of some 580 of the donors relied on high-throughput TCR beta sequencing. Genome-wide SNP genotypes for about three fifths of the 666 donors were used in a later genetic analysis, which treated that subset as a discovery cohort. In addition to the first cohort of around 670 subjects, a separate validation cohort of 120 different subjects was used. HLA typing covered class I and class II loci at four-digit resolution. An early release covering roughly 600 HLA-typed donors comprised approximately 300 gigabases of sequencing data and roughly 85 million unique TCR sequences. High-throughput TCR immunosequencing, statistical association of individual TCRs with disease status, and machine learning were combined to predict cytomegalovirus infection status. The study aimed to test whether signatures of past pathogen exposure could be identified by cataloging public T cell receptors. The study used immunosequencing to profile the T cell repertoires of 666 subjects and linked those repertoires to cytomegalovirus serostatus. Rather than drawing on any new phenotypic data, the later analysis identified candidate immune exposures from TCR beta sequences and the way those sequences occurred across donors. The research as a whole found: A later genetic analysis associated a missense DCLRE1C variant with V-gene and J-gene trimming of TCR beta chains, and an independent cohort replicated the association. The authors suggested that the approach could potentially be extended to other disease states and immunological phenotypes. In the study, about 150 TCR beta chains were listed as associated with cytomegalovirus. According to a later analysis, most CMV-associated TCR beta chains appeared to be HLA-restricted, and the HLA associations seemed to be driven largely by CMV exposure. Correlated functional status among segregating V segments might be attributable to linkage disequilibrium, but an unknown experimental factor could not be ruled out. Strong co-occurrence of HLA alleles, especially DR and DQ, made assigning TCR associations to individual alleles difficult. Because counts were too low, seventeen rarely observed V segments, including chromosome 9 orphons, were excluded from the earlier analysis of some 540 of the donors. A later analysis reported that several top co-occurrence clusters appeared linked to parvovirus B19, influenza, CMV and Epstein-Barr virus. The presence/absence analyses assumed that sequencing depth was roughly uniform across donors, and that assumption may not be true. Compared with equally common non-associated chains, HLA-associated TCR beta chains in a later analysis were more clonally expanded and had lower generation probabilities. Most TCR sequences were seen in very few donors, while some public TCRs were found in many individuals. A later analysis associated 16,951 TCR beta sequences with specific HLA alleles at a false discovery rate of 0.05. A further reported finding was that TCR beta sequences accurately predicted the HLA-A and HLA-B alleles for most subjects in the first cohort. For the cohort, immune exposure information was limited to CMV serostatus. The 87-base-pair reads could not distinguish some IMGT-functional V segments, including TRBV6-2 and TRBV6-3, so those segments were excluded. In vitro tests confirmed that three of the cytomegalovirus-associated TCR beta chains recognize cytomegalovirus antigens. A later genetic analysis reported fewer N-insertions in productive TCRs among donors in an Asian-associated ancestry cluster than the roughly 700-donor mean. Broadly in line with IMGT annotations, most TCR beta V segments showed up in productive rearrangements about 90% or about 30% of the time in an earlier analysis of several hundred of the donors. Because HLA typing was unavailable for some donors at each locus, only the typed subset was used in association tests. The sequencing pipeline was judged likely to have produced a cluster of highly shared sequence variants as a technical artifact. In a later analysis, TCR association rates were found to vary across HLA loci, with the most associated TCRs seen for DRB1 alleles and the fewest for HLA-C alleles. The classifier was reported to diagnose cytomegalovirus status with high specificity and sensitivity in both the original cohort and the validation cohort. Only TCR beta chains were sequenced in this cohort, and the absence of alpha or paired-chain data limited detectable features.

Trimmed from V: 5 bases; trimmed from J: 4 bases; junction bases lacking a gene match: 8. Via the germline V gene, CDR1 is ENHRY and CDR2 SYGVKD. The CDR3 runs 18 amino acids, cysteine and phenylalanine included. Only CDR3 DNA is held: 54 bases, read in frame from base 1. Library method: the immunoSEQ multiplex PCR assay. For the multiplex PCR, a mixture combining 60 forward primers for TCR Vbeta segments and 13 reverse primers for TCR Jbeta segments was used. A multiplex PCR assay on genomic DNA amplified the CDR3 region of rearranged TCR beta genes. The Illumina HiSeq System was used to sequence the amplified TCR beta libraries as 87-base-pair reads. Regarding the original processing steps: Across the 500 to 750 repertoires, a later analysis counted 78 million or so unique TCR beta chains, around 11 million of which were shared by at least two donors. To remove PCR and sequencing errors, raw reads were error-corrected and collapsed into unique sequences using a nearest-neighbor algorithm that merged closely related sequences. To assign V, D and J gene segments, CDR3 sequences were aligned to IMGT reference sequences. Each retained sequence needed at least a six-nucleotide match to both a V gene segment and a J gene segment. Rearrangements were called productive when the CDR3 lacked stop codons and stayed in frame with V and J; all others were non-productive. Following IMGT convention, CDR3 was defined as the stretch from the second conserved V-encoded cysteine to the conserved J-encoded phenylalanine. The earlier analysis of about 610 of the donors excluded any sequence lacking an unambiguous match to a single V gene segment. An earlier analysis of some 610 of the donors called V segments functional above 56.7% productive rearrangements and segregating when the between-donor standard deviation exceeded 5%. A statistical classification framework was built for diagnosing cytomegalovirus status from the catalog of TCR beta chain sequences. In a later analysis, TCR nucleotide sequences were compared against IMGT/GENE-DB human TR gene sequences so that V and J genes could be assigned. Using the TCRdist pipeline, a later analysis assigned CDR3 sequences along with most-parsimonious VDJ recombination scenarios. In a later analysis, each TCR beta chain was defined by its CDR3 amino acid sequence together with its V-gene family, and reads without a unique V-gene family were excluded. As a way to deal with suspected cross-contamination and a sequencing artifact, a later analysis dropped roughly 620 nucleotide sequences that were highly shared and had low generation probability. In a later analysis, a clonal expansion index was calculated for each public chain from normalized within-repertoire ranks of inferred template counts. In a later analysis, generation probabilities were computed with a VDJ recombination model fitted to out-of-frame rearrangements, and the resulting probabilities were checked against IGoR. Hypergeometric tests were used in a later analysis to score TCR-TCR, TCR-HLA and TCR-CMV co-occurrence, with a repertoire-size bias correction applied to the TCR pairs. A later analysis estimated false discovery rates by permuting HLA or CMV assignments 20 times. In a later analysis, co-occurring TCRs were grouped using DBSCAN, with TCRdist sequence similarity added in when clustering inside HLA-allele-positive subsets. Repertoires with fewer than 30,000 or more than 120,000 public chains, plus five repertoires with anomalous nucleotide sharing, were excluded from co-occurrence clustering. What TCRdb holds here is the immuneACCESS table cut down to in-frame rearrangements. Part of the clones is not present; checked against another copy, under half of the missing clones reflect an unresolved V gene, and the others are unexplained. V and J calls and clone size are those listed in that table; D and trimming were worked out from the DNA. The sample has roughly 220,000 clones on record. Roughly 1.1% of the sample is held by the ten biggest clonotypes.

What was sequenced was PBMCs. The TCR originated in a girl aged 2 to 9 in good health and CMV-seropositive. The receptor chain draws on TRBV10-3 and TRBJ2-2, and 15 bases in between align with TRBD2. Read as DNA, the sequence is TGTGCCATCAGTTCTGGACTAGCGGGAGGGGTGGGCACCGGGGAGCTGTTTTTT. It encodes CAISSGLAGGVGTGELFF.